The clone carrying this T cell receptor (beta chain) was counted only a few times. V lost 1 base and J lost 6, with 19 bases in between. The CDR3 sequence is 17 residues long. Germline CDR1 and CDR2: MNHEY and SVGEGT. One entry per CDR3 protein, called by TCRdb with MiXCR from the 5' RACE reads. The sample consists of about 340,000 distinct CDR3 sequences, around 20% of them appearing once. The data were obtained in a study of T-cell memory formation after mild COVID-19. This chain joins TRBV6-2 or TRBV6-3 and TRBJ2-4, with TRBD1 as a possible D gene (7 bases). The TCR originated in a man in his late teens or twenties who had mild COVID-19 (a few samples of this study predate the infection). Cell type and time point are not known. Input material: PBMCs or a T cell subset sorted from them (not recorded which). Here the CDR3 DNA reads TGTGCCAGCAGTTACTATGATCCCCAGGGGGGAAGAAACATTCAGTACTTC. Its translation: CASSYYDPQGGRNIQYF.